This entry is about one T cell receptor beta chain. Its specificity is unknown. The entry originates in a study of cytomegalovirus exposure and HLA in healthy donors. V dropped 1 base and J dropped 1; count of bases not matched to a gene: 7. The CDR3 spans 16 residues. Germline values: CDR1 SGDLS, CDR2 YYNGEE. A multiplex PCR was run with 60 Vbeta primers and 13 Jbeta primers. The data were produced by immunoSEQ multiplex PCR, yet TCRdb's version contains in-frame clones alone and is incomplete. The sample includes nearly 300,000 clones, about nine tenths seen only once; the top ten take 3% to 4%. Study-level findings and limits: Solely CMV serostatus was available to characterize immune exposure. Among donors in an Asian-associated ancestry cluster, a later analysis reportedly found fewer N-insertions than the approximately 670-donor mean. In vitro experiments confirmed that three CMV-associated chains were specific for CMV antigens.

Specimen: PBMCs. V and J are TRBV9 and TRBJ2-5; 7 bases align to TRBD1. This receptor was obtained from a middle-aged man in good health and CMV-seropositive. CDR3 amino acids: CASSVTGDPRQETQYF. Here the CDR3 DNA reads TGTGCCAGCAGCGTAACAGGGGACCCCCGCCAAGAGACCCAGTACTTC.